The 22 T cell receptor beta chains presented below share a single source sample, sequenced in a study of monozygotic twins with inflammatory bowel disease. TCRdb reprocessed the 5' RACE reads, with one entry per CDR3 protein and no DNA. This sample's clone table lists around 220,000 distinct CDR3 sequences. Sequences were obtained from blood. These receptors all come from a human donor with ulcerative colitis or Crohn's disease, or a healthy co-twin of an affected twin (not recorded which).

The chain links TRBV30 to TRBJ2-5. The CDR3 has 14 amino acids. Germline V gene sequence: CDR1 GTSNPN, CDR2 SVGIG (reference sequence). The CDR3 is CAWSLSETSGTQYF.

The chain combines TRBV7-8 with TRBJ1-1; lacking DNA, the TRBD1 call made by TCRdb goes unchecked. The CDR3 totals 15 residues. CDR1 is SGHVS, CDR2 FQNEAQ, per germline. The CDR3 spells CASSLLSGTHTEAFF. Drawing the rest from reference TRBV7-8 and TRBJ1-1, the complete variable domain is GAGVSQSPRYKVAKRGQDVALRCDPISGHVSLFWYQQALGQGPEFLTYFQNEAQLDKSGLPSDRFFAERPEGSVSTLKIQRTQQEDSAVYLCASSLLSGTHTEAFFGQGTRLTVV.

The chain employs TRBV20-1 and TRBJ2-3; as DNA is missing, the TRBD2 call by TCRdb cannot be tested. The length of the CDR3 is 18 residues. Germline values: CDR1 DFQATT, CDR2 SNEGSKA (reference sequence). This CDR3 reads CSARDRLRLAGRTDTQYF.

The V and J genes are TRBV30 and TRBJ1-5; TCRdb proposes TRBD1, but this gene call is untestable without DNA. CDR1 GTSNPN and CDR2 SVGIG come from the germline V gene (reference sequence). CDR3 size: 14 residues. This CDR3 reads CAWSPGSLGQPQHF.

The CDR3 loop is CASSMGNQPQHF. V gene TRBV7-9 combines with J gene TRBJ1-5. Germline V gives CDR1 SEHNR, CDR2 FQNEAQ (reference sequence). The CDR3 length is 12 residues.

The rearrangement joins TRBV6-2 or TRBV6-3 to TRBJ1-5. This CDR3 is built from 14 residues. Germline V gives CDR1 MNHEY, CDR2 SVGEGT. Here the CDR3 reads CASSYAGSHQPQHF.

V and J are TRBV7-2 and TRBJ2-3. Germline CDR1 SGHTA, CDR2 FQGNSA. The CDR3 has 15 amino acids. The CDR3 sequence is CASSLATTSTDTQYF.

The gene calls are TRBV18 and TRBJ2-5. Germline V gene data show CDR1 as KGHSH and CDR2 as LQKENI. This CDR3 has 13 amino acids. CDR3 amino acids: CASSPLDAETQYF.

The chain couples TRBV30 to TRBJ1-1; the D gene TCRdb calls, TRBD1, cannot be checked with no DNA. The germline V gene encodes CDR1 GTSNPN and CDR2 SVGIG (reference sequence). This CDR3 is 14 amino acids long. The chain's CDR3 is CAWSVGGSGTEAFF.

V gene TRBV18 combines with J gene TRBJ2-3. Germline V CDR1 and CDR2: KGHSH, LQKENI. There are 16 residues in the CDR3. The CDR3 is CASSPFGWYREDTQYF.

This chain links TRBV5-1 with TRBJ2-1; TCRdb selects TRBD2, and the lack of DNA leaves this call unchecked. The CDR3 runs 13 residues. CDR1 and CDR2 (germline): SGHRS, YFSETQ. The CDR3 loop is CASSTGRYNEQFF. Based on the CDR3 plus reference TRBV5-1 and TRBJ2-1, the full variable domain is KAGVTQTPRYLIKTRGQQVTLSCSPISGHRSVSWYQQTPGQGLQFLFEYFSETQRNKGNFPGRFSGRQFSNSRSEMNVSTLELGDSALYLCASSTGRYNEQFFGPGTRLTVL.

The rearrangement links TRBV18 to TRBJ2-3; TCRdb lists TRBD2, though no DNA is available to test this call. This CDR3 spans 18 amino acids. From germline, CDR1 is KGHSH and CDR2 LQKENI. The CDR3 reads CASSPWTTGVPSTDTQYF.

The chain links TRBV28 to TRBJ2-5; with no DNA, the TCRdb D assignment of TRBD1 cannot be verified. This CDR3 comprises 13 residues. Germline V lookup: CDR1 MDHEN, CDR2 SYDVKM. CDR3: CATGTGDGEAQYF.

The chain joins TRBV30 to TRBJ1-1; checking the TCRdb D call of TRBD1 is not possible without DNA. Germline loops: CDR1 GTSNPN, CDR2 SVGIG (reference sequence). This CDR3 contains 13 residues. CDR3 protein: CAWTRDRNTEAFF.

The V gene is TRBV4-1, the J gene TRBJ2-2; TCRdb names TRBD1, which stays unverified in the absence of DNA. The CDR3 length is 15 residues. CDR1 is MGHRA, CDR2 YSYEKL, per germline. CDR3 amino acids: CASSRDRANTGELFF.

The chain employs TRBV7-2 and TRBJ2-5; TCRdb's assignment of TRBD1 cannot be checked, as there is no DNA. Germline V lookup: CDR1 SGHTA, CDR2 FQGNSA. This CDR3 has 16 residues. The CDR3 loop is CASTSYSGGAQETQYF. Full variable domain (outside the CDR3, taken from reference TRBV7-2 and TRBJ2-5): GAGVSQSPSNKVTEKGKDVELRCDPISGHTALYWYRQSLGQGLEFLIYFQGNSAPDKSGLPSDRFSAERTGGSVSTLTIQRTQQEDSAVYLCASTSYSGGAQETQYFGPGTRLLVL.

The CDR3 protein is CASSLWSGGGLVTEAFF. The chain is built from TRBV27 and TRBJ1-1; TCRdb reports TRBD1, a call that lacks DNA to check it against. Germline assignment: CDR1 MNHEY and CDR2 SMNVEV (reference sequence). This CDR3 has 17 residues.

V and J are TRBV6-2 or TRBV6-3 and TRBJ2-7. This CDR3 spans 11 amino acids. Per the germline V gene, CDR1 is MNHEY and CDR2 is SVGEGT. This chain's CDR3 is CAIGDAYEQYF.

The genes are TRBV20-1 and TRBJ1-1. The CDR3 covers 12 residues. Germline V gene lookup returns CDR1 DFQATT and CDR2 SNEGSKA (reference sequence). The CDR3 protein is CSAQTTNTEAFF.

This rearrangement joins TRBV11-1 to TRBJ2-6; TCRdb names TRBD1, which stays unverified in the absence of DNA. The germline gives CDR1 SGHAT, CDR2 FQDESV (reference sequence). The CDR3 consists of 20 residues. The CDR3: CASSLRIGTGVSSGANVLTF.

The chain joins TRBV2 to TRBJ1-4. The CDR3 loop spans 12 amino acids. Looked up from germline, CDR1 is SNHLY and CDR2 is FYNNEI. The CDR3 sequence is CASSVNNEKLFF.

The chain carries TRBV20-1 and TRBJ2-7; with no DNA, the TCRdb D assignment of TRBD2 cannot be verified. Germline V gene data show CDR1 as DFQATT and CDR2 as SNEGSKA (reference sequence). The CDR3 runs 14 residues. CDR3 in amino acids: CSARAPALSYEQYF.